The present TCR beta chain was sequenced within a study of T cells expressing NK-cell markers. About the study: It was sorted CD3+CD56-NKG2C+, CD3+CD56+NKG2C- and CD3+CD56+NKG2C+ T cells that provided the TCR beta repertoires.

5'RACE template switching with UMIs generated TCR beta cDNA. TCRdb reworked the 5' RACE reads into one entry per CDR3 protein, no DNA. The sample has fewer than 550,000 distinct CDR3 sequences. Notes on this clonotype: The antigen is not known.

Overall study findings and caveats: What remained unclear was the HCMV specificity of expanded NKG2C+ T cell clones. About 1.0-7.5% of CD8+ T cells in more than 5 donors belonged to dominant NKG2C+ clonotypes.

The material sequenced was blood T cells: a sorted CD56 or NKG2C T cell subset, CD4+ or CD8+ T cells, or bulk PBMC T cells (not recorded which). This sequence originates from a woman between 50 and 59 years old in good health.

CDR3 protein: CSAPGGFDEQFF. The chain has TRBV20-1 and TRBJ2-1; the TCRdb call, TRBD1, lacks DNA for checking. Germline CDR1 is DFQATT and CDR2 is SNEGSKA (reference sequence). The CDR3 contains 12 residues.